The sequence of this TCR beta chain was determined in a study of blood T cell repertoires in COVID-19. CDR1 is SEHNR and CDR2 is FQNEAQ in the germline V gene (reference sequence). CDR3 length equals 15 residues. After removal of 5 bases from V and 7 bases from J, the junction contained 13 bases not matched to a gene. This table comes from immunoSEQ multiplex PCR, and its TCRdb copy is limited to in-frame clones, with some not included. Here the sample spans about 65,000 clones, 80% to 90% being singletons. The source of this sequence is an elderly man with acute or convalescent COVID-19. The V and J genes are TRBV7-9 and TRBJ1-2; 7 nucleotides line up with TRBD1. The sequencing sample was made of peripheral blood. The CDR3 reads CASSHSGGLGSGYTF. The CDR3 DNA is TGTGCCAGCAGCCACTCAGGGGGTCTAGGGTCTGGCTACACCTTC.